This T cell receptor (beta chain) originates from a study of regulatory T cells in long-lasting Graves disease. Study results and limitations: In persistent patients, shared public clonotypes (under 3,000) outnumbered those in new patients (nearly 1,000).

Remarks on this clonotype: Its antigen is undetermined.

This sample's time point: newly diagnosed GD, antithyroid drugs for less than 3 months. Extracted RNA from PBMCs served as the source of the TCR library. The patients were enrolled through endocrinology in Xi'an, China. Peripheral blood, at about 8.9 milliliters, went into EDTA tubes. V was pared by 5 bases and J by 3 bases, with 9 bases of the junction left unmatched. This CDR3 region has 17 residues. CDR1 and CDR2 from the germline V gene are SEHNR and FQNEAQ (reference sequence). For TCR beta, libraries came from iRepertoire HTBI primers and Arm-PCR of CDR3 regions. TCRdb called the multiplex PCR reads again in MiXCR, with one record for every CDR3 protein. Found here are over 350,000 distinct CDR3 sequences, 14% of them singletons; the top ten hold roughly a sixth. These data were also reused for a study on T cells in Graves' hyperthyroidism and ophthalmopathy.

The source material was peripheral blood mononuclear cells (PBMCs), sampled at new diagnosis, from a patient treated with antithyroid drugs. The chain combines TRBV7-9 with TRBJ2-1; TRBD2 aligns across 11 bases. The sequence was obtained from a woman between 45 and 65 years old with Graves disease. The CDR3 bases are TGTGCCAGCAGCCGCAGCCTAGCGGGAGGAAACTACAATGAGCAGTTCTTC. Translated: CASSRSLAGGNYNEQFF.